This T cell receptor beta chain was documented in a study of blood T cells in healthy people across ages. The study, taken as a whole, reports: Per million T cells, TCR beta diversity dropped about linearly as age rose.

Alongside a J-beta primer mix, a sample-barcoded 5' primer served in a second PCR lasting about 6 to 11 cycles. Using its own MiXCR run on the 5' RACE reads, TCRdb lists one record per CDR3 protein. The sample consists of 650,000 to 900,000 distinct CDR3 sequences, around 68% of them appearing once. With regard to this clonotype: What it binds is unknown.

At least 6.5 million PBMCs were isolated per sample. Per sample, no less than 5 micrograms of total RNA were extracted. With 0 bases clipped from V and 6 bases from J, the junction kept 5 bases outside the gene matches. This CDR3 comprises 17 residues. From germline, CDR1 is SGDLS and CDR2 YYNGEE. This receptor was obtained from a man aged 30 to 45 in good health. The V and J genes are TRBV9 and TRBJ2-4, with 14 bases matching TRBD2. The sequencing sample was made of blood. The CDR3 DNA sequence: TGTGCCAGCAGCGTAGGACTAGCGGGGGGGCCGGTAAACATTCAGTACTTC. Encoded protein: CASSVGLAGGPVNIQYF.